This TCR beta chain was captured by sequencing in a study of T cell responses to AZD1222 COVID-19 vaccine. Study-wide context: The analysis combined second doses at about 4 or about 12 weeks. Study findings and constraints: Of the AZD1222 recipients, only 5 or 6 were seropositive at baseline. Rises in breadth and depth of Spike-specific TCRs came after two AZD1222 doses. No repertoire was sampled before or during the peak T cell response, only after it.

With regard to this clone: Its antigen is as yet unknown.

TCRdb's table, derived via immunoSEQ multiplex PCR, lists solely in-frame clones and lacks some. The sample lists some 200,000 clones, more than 75% occurring once. This sequence was found in an adult in good health. This sample comprised peripheral blood, obtained on day 0 of AZD1222 vaccination.

CDR3 in amino acids: CASSREVHFIPQHF. As DNA, the CDR3 is TGTGCCAGTAGTAGGGAGGTCCATTTTATCCCCCAGCATTTT. The chain employs TRBV19 and TRBJ1-5, with no clear D. The V and J ends lost 4 bases and 10 bases respectively, with 17 bases between them. From germline, CDR1 is LNHDA and CDR2 SQIVND (reference sequence). The CDR3 runs to 14 residues.